The clone carrying this TCR beta chain was observed once. The sample is drawn from a study of control samples from healthy donors and cancer patients. This CDR3 region has 15 residues. Trimming removed 6 bases from V and 8 bases from J; junction bases left unmatched: 13. Germline assignment: CDR1 LGHDT and CDR2 YNNKEL (reference sequence). Assay: immunoSEQ multiplex PCR; the TCRdb copy retains only in-frame clones and omits some. The sample lists about 150,000 clones; just under 95% were seen once. The origin of this receptor is a man between 35 and 55 years old in good health. The sequenced sample was blood. The chain recombines TRBV3-1 (or the pseudogene TRBV3-2) with TRBJ1-2, with TRBD1 identical over 9 bases. In DNA, the CDR3 is TGTGCCAGCAGACGTGCCGGGACAGGGATAGGCGGCTACACCTTC. Amino acids: CASRRAGTGIGGYTF.